A single sample gave rise to the 15 T cell receptor beta chains below, sequenced in a study of early T cells in non-severe SARS-CoV-2 infection. TCRdb re-derived calls from the 5' RACE reads in MiXCR, one entry per CDR3 protein. The profile covers under 70,000 distinct CDR3 sequences, with about an eighth appearing a single time and 7.5% to 10% taken by the ten largest. The sequenced material came from whole blood. The source is an adult who was a healthcare worker with PCR-confirmed SARS-CoV-2 infection or an uninfected control (not recorded which).

The chain recombines TRBV9 with TRBJ2-2; no clear D. The CDR3 contains 14 residues. The V gene's germline CDR1 is SGDLS and CDR2 YYNGEE. V dropped 0 bases and J dropped 2 bases, with 5 bases sitting between them. The chain's CDR3 is CASSVEQNTGELFF. The CDR3 DNA is TGTGCCAGCAGCGTAGAGCAAAACACCGGGGAGCTGTTTTTT.

The rearrangement links TRBV6-6 to TRBJ2-5; D possibly corresponds to TRBD2 (6 bases). Trimming pared 0 bases from V and 4 bases from J, leaving 9 bases between. There are 14 residues in the CDR3. The germline CDR1 and CDR2 sequences are MNHNY and SVGAGI (reference sequence). CDR3: CASSYSGRGETQYF. The DNA for the CDR3 is TGTGCCAGCAGTTACTCGGGGCGGGGAGAGACCCAGTACTTC.

By share, this clonotype ranks as medium-sized (0.01 to 0.1%). The chain recombines TRBV29-1 with TRBJ2-2; unclear D gene. The CDR3 totals 12 residues. Per the germline V gene, CDR1 is SQVTM and CDR2 is ANQGSEA. Trimming removed 4 bases from V and 4 bases from J, with 7 bases in between. The DNA of the CDR3 is TGCAGCGTTGGCAGAGCCACCGGGGAGCTGTTTTTT. This gives the protein CSVGRATGELFF.

This clonotype showed up many times. The J gene is TRBJ2-7, the V gene TRBV4-3; 13 bases map to TRBD2. V trimming: 4 bases; J trimming: 2 bases; junction bases outside the gene matches: 2. The CDR3 runs 15 residues. Per the germline V gene, CDR1 is LGHNA and CDR2 is YSLEER. The CDR3 loop is CASSPGLAGAYEQYF. As DNA, the CDR3 is TGCGCCAGCAGCCCCGGACTAGCGGGGGCCTACGAGCAGTACTTC.

This clonotype was observed at least ten times. The chain combines TRBV12-3 or TRBV12-4 with TRBJ1-4, with TRBD1 identical over 10 bases. The CDR3 loop spans 14 amino acids. Trimming cost V 6 bases and J 9 bases; bases outside gene matches: 7. CDR3 region: CASSGGQGTQKLFF. The CDR3 DNA follows: TGTGCCAGCAGCGGGGGACAGGGGACCCAAAAACTGTTTTTT.

The chain has TRBV3-1 and TRBJ2-7; D is perhaps TRBD2 (6 bases). The CDR3 length is 16 residues. V shed 3 bases and J shed 6 bases, with 21 bases lying between them. CDR1 is LGHDT and CDR2 is YNNKEL in the germline V gene (reference sequence). In DNA, the CDR3 is TGTGCCAGCAGCCATTACCGGTCGGGGGTGGCCTCCGAGCAGTACTTC. Amino acid sequence: CASSHYRSGVASEQYF.

This clonotype showed up many times. This CDR3 reads CSARQGQETQYF. The CDR3 DNA reads TGCAGTGCTCGACAGGGCCAAGAGACCCAGTACTTC. The chain couples TRBV20-1 to TRBJ2-5, with 7 bases lining up with TRBD1. After removal of 5 bases from V and 1 base from J, the junction contained 1 base not matched to a gene. The CDR3 runs 12 residues. Germline V gene lookup returns CDR1 DFQATT and CDR2 SNEGSKA (reference sequence).

There are many counts of this clonotype. The V call is TRBV2, the J call TRBJ2-7, with 12 bases fitting TRBD1. CDR1 and CDR2 from the germline V gene are SNHLY and FYNNEI. V shed 6 bases and J 11 bases; nucleotides not matched to a gene: 5. CDR3 length equals 12 residues. The CDR3 coding sequence is TGTGCCAGCAGAACCGGGACAGGGGGCGAGTACTTC. Protein product: CASRTGTGGEYF.

This clonotype occurred a few times. This chain joins TRBV7-9 and TRBJ1-1; D is perhaps TRBD1 (5 bases). Trimming stripped 1 base from V and 8 bases from J, with 11 bases between. This CDR3 comprises 13 residues. Germline loops: CDR1 SEHNR, CDR2 FQNEAQ (reference sequence). In DNA, the CDR3 is TGTGCCAGCAGCTTAGTCGCAGGGACCGAAGCTTTCTTT. Translated: CASSLVAGTEAFF.

This clonotype was recorded a few times. The chain carries TRBV12-3 or TRBV12-4 and TRBJ1-5; TRBD1 matches 10 bases. CDR3 length equals 15 residues. Trimming took 9 bases from V and 6 from J; bases not matched to a gene: 11. The CDR3 sequence: CARLRRDRGPQPQHF. The DNA for the CDR3 is TGTGCCAGACTCCGGAGGGACAGGGGACCTCAGCCCCAGCATTTT.

DNA of the CDR3: TGCGCCAGCAGTACCGGGGGAGAGACCCAGTACTTC. This translates into CASSTGGETQYF. V usage is TRBV5-1 and J usage is TRBJ2-5, with a possible D match to TRBD2 (6 bases). Germline assignment: CDR1 SGHRS and CDR2 YFSETQ. V was trimmed by 5 bases and J by 4 bases, leaving 9 bases between them. This CDR3 comprises 12 residues.

Ten or more counts support this clonotype. The chain is built from TRBV19 and TRBJ2-4; D is perhaps TRBD2 (5 bases). This CDR3 has 12 residues. V was trimmed by 4 bases and J by 7 bases, leaving 8 bases between them. CDR1 is LNHDA and CDR2 is SQIVND in the germline V gene (reference sequence). CDR3 loop: CASSTGLNIQYF. CDR3 sequence (DNA): TGTGCCAGTAGTACGGGGTTGAACATTCAGTACTTC.

This clonotype showed up just a few times. The chain uses TRBV28 and TRBJ1-6, with 7 bases identical to TRBD1. Looked up from germline, CDR1 is MDHEN and CDR2 is SYDVKM. V dropped 3 bases and J dropped 0; count of bases not matched to a gene: 5. The CDR3 runs 17 residues. This CDR3 reads CASSLDAGGSYNSPLHF. The CDR3 coding sequence is TGTGCCAGCAGTTTGGACGCAGGGGGCTCCTATAATTCACCCCTCCACTTT. Supplemented by reference TRBV28 and TRBJ1-6, the full variable domain reads DVKVTQSSRYLVKRTGEKVFLECVQDMDHENMFWYRQDPGLGLRLIYFSYDVKMKEKGDIPEGYSVSREKKERFSLILESASTNQTSMYLCASSLDAGGSYNSPLHFGNGTRLTVT.

A few counts support this clonotype. The V and J genes are TRBV6-1 and TRBJ1-2; possibly TRBD1 for D (6 bases). V was pared by 6 bases and J by 4 bases, with 18 bases between. Per the germline V gene, CDR1 is MNHNS and CDR2 is SASEGT. This CDR3 is 15 amino acids long. This chain's CDR3 is CASRAYREGGYGYTF. DNA of the CDR3: TGTGCCAGCAGAGCCTACAGGGAAGGAGGCTATGGCTACACCTTC.

The gene calls are TRBV20-1 and TRBJ2-7; D not resolved. V gave up 1 base and J gave up 2 bases, with 3 bases separating them. Germline assignment: CDR1 DFQATT and CDR2 SNEGSKA (reference sequence). This CDR3 has 11 amino acids. The CDR3 sequence: CSARGPYEQYF. CDR3 nucleotides: TGCAGTGCTAGAGGCCCCTACGAGCAGTACTTC.